The clone carrying this TCR beta chain appeared many times. This specimen belongs to a study of CD8 T cells in ankylosing spondylitis. The germline gives CDR1 MNHEY, CDR2 SVGAGI. Trimming left V 2 bases short and J 0 bases short, with 12 bases between. The CDR3 length is 16 residues. TCRdb called the 5' RACE reads again in MiXCR, with one record for every CDR3 protein. The repertoire holds about 250,000 distinct CDR3 sequences, with more than 20% as singletons. The clonotype originates from a male donor with ankylosing spondylitis or in good health (not recorded which). The sequenced material came from blood, either unsorted or a sorted T cell fraction (not recorded which). This chain uses TRBV6-5 with TRBJ2-3, with a possible D match to TRBD2 (6 bases). The chain's CDR3 is CASSYARGASTDTQYF. CDR3 DNA: TGTGCCAGCAGTTACGCTCGCGGGGCAAGCACAGATACGCAGTATTTT.